This TCR beta chain appears in the sequencing data of a study of neoadjuvant nivolumab and ipilimumab in lung cancer. There are a few counts of this clone. Its antigen is currently unknown. Clones were read by immunoSEQ multiplex PCR, and TCRdb kept only the in-frame ones, dropping some. The data show over 7,000 clones, approximately 87% seen once. Study outcomes and limitations: Pathologic regression was not significantly tied to TCR clonality. TCR receptors were sequenced in few samples.

The sequence derives from an adult with non-small cell lung cancer. The sequenced sample was tumor tissue, obtained after neoadjuvant nivolumab, alone or with ipilimumab, at or shortly before surgery.

The CDR3 bases are TGTGCCAGCAGCGCCTTCAGGGATATGAATATGGGCTACACCTTC. It encodes CASSAFRDMNMGYTF. The chain has TRBV13 and TRBJ1-2; D may be TRBD1 (5 bases). The CDR3 loop spans 15 amino acids. CDR1 is PRHDT, CDR2 FYEKMQ, per germline (reference sequence). Deletions cut 5 bases from V and 8 bases from J, with 21 bases between.